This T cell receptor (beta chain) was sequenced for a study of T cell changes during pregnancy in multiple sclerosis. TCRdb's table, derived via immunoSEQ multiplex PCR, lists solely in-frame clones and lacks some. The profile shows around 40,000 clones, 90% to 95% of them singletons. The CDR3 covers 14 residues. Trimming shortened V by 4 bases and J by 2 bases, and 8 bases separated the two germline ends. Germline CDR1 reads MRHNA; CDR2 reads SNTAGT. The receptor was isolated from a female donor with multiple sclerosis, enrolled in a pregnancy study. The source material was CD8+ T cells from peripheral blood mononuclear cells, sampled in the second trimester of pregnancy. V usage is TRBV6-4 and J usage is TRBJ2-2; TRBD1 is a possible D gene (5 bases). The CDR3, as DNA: TGTGCCAGCAGTGTGACAGCTAACACCGGGGAGCTGTTTTTT. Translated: CASSVTANTGELFF.